The 10 T cell receptor beta chains given below trace back to one sample, sequenced in a study of blood T cell repertoires in COVID-19. The protocol was immunoSEQ multiplex PCR, while the TCRdb copy is restricted to in-frame clones and leaves out a portion. The sample consists of around 430,000 clones, approximately 88% of them appearing once. Sequences were obtained from peripheral blood. The receptor set was obtained from a woman aged 45-59 years with COVID-19, enrolled during active disease.

V is TRBV6-1 and J is TRBJ1-2; D may be TRBD1 (6 bases). Germline V gene sequence: CDR1 MNHNS, CDR2 SASEGT. This CDR3 is built from 19 residues. V was clipped by 2 bases and J by 8 bases, with 30 bases between them. The CDR3, as DNA: TGTGCCAGCAGTGAACTGGGGCCCTGGGACATTCTGTCTCTTGTGGGCTACACCTTC. Amino acids: CASSELGPWDILSLVGYTF.

The chain couples TRBV12-5 to TRBJ1-3; 7 bases match TRBD1. Trimming removed 0 bases from V and 2 bases from J; junction bases left unmatched: 4. There are 16 residues in the CDR3. The germline V gene has CDR1 LGHNT and CDR2 FRNRAP. CDR3 coding DNA: TGTGCTAGTGGTTTGGTACAGGGGTCAGCTGGAAACACCATATATTTT. This translates into CASGLVQGSAGNTIYF.

This clone came up once. The V call is TRBV9, the J call TRBJ2-3; D is perhaps TRBD1 (7 bases). The CDR3 consists of 15 residues. The V end was cut by 2 bases, the J end by 0 bases, with 10 bases between. Germline values: CDR1 SGDLS, CDR2 YYNGEE. This CDR3 is CASSVRGESTDTQYF. CDR3 in DNA: TGTGCCAGCAGCGTCAGGGGGGAGAGCACAGATACGCAGTATTTT.

The chain combines TRBV29-1 with TRBJ2-5, with TRBD2 as a possible D gene (6 bases). The germline V gene has CDR1 SQVTM and CDR2 ANQGSEA. V was clipped by 3 bases and J by 5 bases, with 13 bases between them. The CDR3 is 13 residues long. In DNA, the CDR3 is TGCAGCGTTGACATCTCAGGAGGGGAGACCCAGTACTTC. Amino acid sequence: CSVDISGGETQYF.

The gene calls are TRBV2 and TRBJ1-2; possible D gene TRBD1, 6 bases. V was trimmed by 8 bases and J by 3 bases, leaving 22 bases between them. CDR1 SNHLY and CDR2 FYNNEI come from the germline V gene. The CDR3 runs to 16 residues. The CDR3 nucleotides read TGTGCCAGCGAGGGGGGCCCCGGGAGGCGGGACTATGGCTACACCTTC. Its protein is CASEGGPGRRDYGYTF.

The chain carries TRBV10-2 and TRBJ1-6; 8 nucleotides align to TRBD1. The junction had 5 bases not matched to a gene; V was cut back by 7 bases and J by 9 bases. Germline V gives CDR1 WSHSY, CDR2 SAAADI. The CDR3 runs 13 residues. CDR3 DNA: TGCGCCAGCATGGACAGGGTGGGTTCACCCCTCCACTTT. Its translation is CASMDRVGSPLHF.

The table lists this clone with a few counts. J is TRBJ1-1 and V is TRBV6-1; tentative D call: TRBD1 (5 bases). Germline assignment: CDR1 MNHNS and CDR2 SASEGT. The CDR3 is 16 amino acids. Trimming left V 1 base short and J 5 bases short, with 17 bases between. This chain's CDR3 is CASSEGAGSWSTEAFF. As DNA, the CDR3 is TGTGCCAGCAGTGAAGGTGCAGGGTCTTGGTCAACTGAAGCTTTCTTT.

The rearrangement links TRBV5-1 to TRBJ1-1; D is ambiguous. The CDR3 contains 17 residues. Germline V gene lookup returns CDR1 SGHRS and CDR2 YFSETQ. V was pared by 0 bases and J by 6 bases, with 21 bases between. CDR3 in amino acids: CASSLDRVGSTQAEAFF. CDR3 nucleotides: TGCGCCAGCAGCTTGGATAGAGTCGGCTCAACTCAGGCTGAAGCTTTCTTT.

CDR3 sequence: CASSRVGGQQPQHF. In nucleotides, the CDR3 is TGTGCCAGCAGTCGGGTGGGGGGTCAGCAGCCCCAGCATTTT. The chain recombines TRBV27 with TRBJ1-5; the D gene is possibly TRBD1 (5 bases). The CDR3 contains 14 residues. Germline values: CDR1 MNHEY, CDR2 SMNVEV (reference sequence). Trimming cost V 5 bases and J 7 bases, with 15 bases left between them.

The rearrangement uses TRBV24-1 and TRBJ1-5; 9 bases agree with TRBD1. The trim removed 7 bases at V and 6 bases at J, leaving 6 bases unmatched. Per the germline V gene, CDR1 is KGHDR and CDR2 is SFDVKD. The CDR3 has 14 residues. The CDR3 DNA reads TGTGCCACCAGACAGGGGGCTGACGGTCAGCCCCAGCATTTT. Its protein is CATRQGADGQPQHF.